The 29 T cell receptor beta chains reported below all come from one sample, sequenced in a study of T cell clones after liver transplantation. Produced via immunoSEQ multiplex PCR; TCRdb's table is partial and in-frame only. The sample lists about 72,000 clones; roughly nine tenths were seen once. The material was CD4+ T cells from blood, obtained before liver transplant. The receptors derive from a human donor who received a liver transplant.

In its sample, this clone was seen once. The chain joins TRBV14 to TRBJ1-4; D not resolved. The V gene lost 4 bases and the J gene lost 8 bases, with 14 bases spanning the gap. This CDR3 is built from 14 residues. Per the germline V gene, CDR1 is SGHDN and CDR2 is FVKESK. DNA for the CDR3: TGTGCCAGCAGCCCAAGGTTTGTAGGCGAAAAACTGTTTTTT. This codes for CASSPRFVGEKLFF.

This chain links TRBV7-9 with TRBJ2-7, with D perhaps TRBD1 or TRBD2 (6 bases each). This CDR3 is built from 16 residues. Germline-derived CDR1 and CDR2 are SEHNR and FQNEAQ (reference sequence). V shed 5 bases and J shed 3 bases, with 20 bases lying between them. In DNA, the CDR3 is TGTGCCAGCAGCCCCGCTTTAGGGGGGAAGTACTACGAGCAGTACTTC. Protein: CASSPALGGKYYEQYF.

V gene TRBV19 combines with J gene TRBJ2-1; 7 bases align to TRBD2. Germline CDR1 is LNHDA and CDR2 is SQIVND (reference sequence). The length of the CDR3 is 15 residues. V dropped 7 bases and J dropped 2; count of bases not matched to a gene: 8. CDR3 residues: CASTPSGKAYNEQFF. CDR3 coding DNA: TGTGCCAGTACTCCAAGCGGGAAGGCCTACAATGAGCAGTTCTTC.

The chain recombines TRBV2 with TRBJ2-7; a weak D match, TRBD2 (6 bases). V dropped 3 bases and J dropped 7 bases, with 13 bases sitting between them. The germline V gene encodes CDR1 SNHLY and CDR2 FYNNEI. The CDR3 length is 13 residues. The CDR3: CASSEGLQVEQYF. CDR3 bases: TGTGCCAGCAGTGAGGGACTTCAGGTTGAGCAGTACTTC.

This chain joins TRBV11-3 and TRBJ1-1, with D uncertain. This CDR3 is built from 12 residues. Trimming took 10 bases from V and 1 from J, leaving 10 bases between them. Germline V CDR1 and CDR2: SGHNT, YENEEA. This CDR3 reads CATANGNTEAFF. In nucleotides, the CDR3 is TGTGCCACTGCGAATGGGAACACTGAAGCTTTCTTT.

This rearrangement joins TRBV2 to TRBJ2-3, with D hard to call. Germline values: CDR1 SNHLY, CDR2 FYNNEI. The CDR3 is made up of 11 amino acids. V gave up 5 bases and J gave up 2 bases, with 2 bases separating them. The CDR3 region is CASSYTDTQYF. The CDR3 bases are TGTGCCAGCAGTTACACAGATACGCAGTATTTT.

CDR3 sequence: CASSPDRVSYNEQFF. The CDR3 coding sequence is TGCGCCAGCAGCCCAGACAGGGTCTCCTACAATGAGCAGTTCTTC. The rearrangement joins TRBV5-1 to TRBJ2-1; 7 bases are a match to TRBD1. The germline V gene has CDR1 SGHRS and CDR2 YFSETQ. V trimming: 4 bases; J trimming: 0 bases; junction bases outside the gene matches: 4. This CDR3 contains 15 residues.

The V and J genes are TRBV7-8 and TRBJ2-5; 7 bases map to TRBD2. Germline trimming cut 5 bases from V and 4 bases from J; bases unmatched to any gene: 19. In germline, CDR1 is SGHVS, CDR2 FQNEAQ. The CDR3 loop spans 18 amino acids. The CDR3 spells CASSRVAVLAVKIETQYF. As DNA, the CDR3 is TGTGCCAGCAGCCGCGTTGCGGTGCTAGCGGTAAAAATAGAGACCCAGTACTTC.

The gene calls are TRBV4-3 and TRBJ2-1, with 11 bases aligning to TRBD2. The CDR3 length is 17 residues. The V and J ends lost 1 base and 5 bases, in that order; junction bases with no gene match: 7. Germline-derived CDR1 and CDR2 are LGHNA and YSLEER. The DNA for the CDR3 is TGCGCCAGCAGCCAAGGGGCTAGCGGGAGGCCAGACAATGAGCAGTTCTTC. As protein: CASSQGASGRPDNEQFF.

The chain uses TRBV6-1 and TRBJ2-7; D is perhaps TRBD2 (6 bases). The ends were cut back, 0 bases at V and 12 bases at J, with 12 bases in the middle. Germline V CDR1 and CDR2: MNHNS, SASEGT. This CDR3 is built from 12 residues. The chain's CDR3 is CASSEAQTSLYF. The CDR3, as DNA: TGTGCCAGCAGTGAAGCTCAGACTAGTCTGTACTTC.

This clone has a single count. This chain joins TRBV1 and TRBJ2-1. TRBV1 is a pseudogene. This CDR3 spans 16 amino acids. CDR3 nucleotide sequence: TGCACCAGCAGCCACCGGACCAATAGCTCCTACAATGAGCAGTTCTTC. Amino acids: CTSSHRTNSSYNEQFF.

This clone was seen only once. The rearrangement links TRBV9 to TRBJ2-3; TRBD2 is a possible D gene (5 bases). Germline CDR1 is SGDLS and CDR2 is YYNGEE. The length of the CDR3 is 13 residues. V was shortened by 0 bases and J by 4 bases, with 6 bases between the two germline ends. CDR3 protein: CASSVVASDTQYF. CDR3 sequence (DNA): TGTGCCAGCAGCGTAGTAGCGTCAGATACGCAGTATTTT.

The chain couples TRBV7-2 to TRBJ2-7; D is possibly TRBD1 or TRBD2 (6 bases each). Germline V lookup: CDR1 SGHTA, CDR2 FQGNSA. The CDR3 has 15 residues. Trimming removed 6 bases from V and 3 bases from J, with 18 bases in between. CDR3 nucleotide sequence: TGTGCCAGCAGAGAGGGCGGGACAATCGTCTACGAGCAGTACTTC. Residues: CASREGGTIVYEQYF.

The chain recombines TRBV25-1 with TRBJ2-1; D not resolved. Trimming cost V 5 bases and J 0 bases, with 5 bases left between them. The CDR3 covers 13 residues. CDR1 and CDR2 from the germline V gene are MGHDK and SYGVNS. Here the CDR3 reads CASSRPSYNEQFF. In DNA form, the CDR3 reads TGTGCCAGCAGTAGGCCCTCCTACAATGAGCAGTTCTTC. Together with reference TRBV25-1 and TRBJ2-1, the CDR3 gives the full variable domain: EADIYQTPRYLVIGTGKKITLECSQTMGHDKMYWYQQDPGMELHLIHYSYGVNSTEKGDLSSESTVSRIRTEHFPLTLESARPSHTSQYLCASSRPSYNEQFFGPGTRLTVL.

The chain links TRBV19 to TRBJ2-7; unclear D gene. Germline-derived CDR1 and CDR2 are LNHDA and SQIVND (reference sequence). The CDR3 has 13 amino acids. The V and J ends lost 8 bases and 1 base respectively, with 12 bases between them. CDR3 coding DNA: TGTGCCAGTGGTTTTCAGGCTTCCTACGAGCAGTACTTC. Amino acids: CASGFQASYEQYF.

V gene TRBV4-3 combines with J gene TRBJ1-5; D ambiguous. This CDR3 has 13 residues. Per germline, CDR1 LGHNA and CDR2 YSLEER. V was pared by 1 base and J by 7 bases, with 8 bases between. The CDR3 DNA reads TGCGCCAGCAGCCAAGCGGTTCACCAGCCCCAGCATTTT. Protein sequence: CASSQAVHQPQHF.

V gene TRBV29-1 combines with J gene TRBJ1-2; maybe TRBD1 (5 bases). The CDR3 length is 15 residues. V shed 5 bases and J shed 3 bases, with 19 bases lying between them. CDR1 is SQVTM and CDR2 is ANQGSEA in the germline V gene. The CDR3 region is CSVNIPGLTDYGYTF. In nucleotides, the CDR3 is TGCAGCGTTAACATTCCGGGGCTCACGGACTATGGCTACACCTTC.

This chain joins TRBV5-1 and TRBJ1-5, with D unclear. Germline-derived CDR1 and CDR2 are SGHRS and YFSETQ. Trimming took off 4 bases at V and 0 bases at J, with 11 bases between the two ends. The CDR3 contains 15 residues. The CDR3 DNA sequence: TGCGCCAGCAGCCCGACGCACTATAGCAATCAGCCCCAGCATTTT. Residues: CASSPTHYSNQPQHF.

This chain joins TRBV10-3 and TRBJ2-1, with 9 bases aligning to TRBD1. The trim removed 4 bases at V and 6 bases at J, leaving 4 bases unmatched. There are 14 residues in the CDR3. Per germline, CDR1 ENHRY and CDR2 SYGVKD. The CDR3 DNA is TGTGCCATCAGTGCCAAGGGACAGGGCAATGAGCAGTTCTTC. As protein: CAISAKGQGNEQFF.

This chain joins TRBV11-3 and TRBJ2-5; no reliable D call. The CDR3 runs 12 residues. Per the germline V gene, CDR1 is SGHNT and CDR2 is YENEEA. The V gene lost 4 bases and the J gene lost 5 bases, with 8 bases spanning the gap. This chain's CDR3 is CASSSYSETQYF. The CDR3 DNA follows: TGTGCCAGCAGCTCCTATTCGGAGACCCAGTACTTC.

V usage is TRBV5-1 and J usage is TRBJ1-2; TRBD1 matches at 11 bases. The V gene end was trimmed by 3 bases and the J gene end by 5 bases; junction bases not matched to a gene: 6. CDR3 length equals 15 residues. CDR1 and CDR2 from the germline V gene are SGHRS and YFSETQ. The CDR3 DNA is TGCGCCAGCAGCTCCGGACAGGGGGCAATGTATGGCTACACCTTC. Translating gives CASSSGQGAMYGYTF.

The chain couples TRBV23-1 to TRBJ2-4; perhaps TRBD1 as D (6 bases). TRBV23-1 is an open reading frame whose function is uncertain. Trimming removed 9 bases from V and 8 bases from J, with 14 bases in between. The length of the CDR3 is 12 residues. CDR3 DNA: TGCGCCAGTTTACAGGGAAGCGACATTCAGTACTTC. Translation: CASLQGSDIQYF.

A single count supports this clone. The chain recombines TRBV6-6 with TRBJ2-2; 7 bases are shared with TRBD2. CDR3 size: 15 residues. Per germline, CDR1 MNHNY and CDR2 SVGAGI (reference sequence). Trimming took 7 bases from V and 4 from J; bases not matched to a gene: 9. For the CDR3, the DNA is TGTGCCAGCAACAAGGGACTAAAGATCACCGGGGAGCTGTTTTTT. It is translated as CASNKGLKITGELFF.

This sequence joins TRBV9 and TRBJ2-7; possibly TRBD2 for D (6 bases). From germline, CDR1 is SGDLS and CDR2 YYNGEE. This CDR3 is 14 amino acids long. The V end lost 4 bases, the J end lost 2 bases, and 13 bases lay between the germline ends. This CDR3 reads CASSTGTSTYEQYF. The CDR3 nucleotides are TGTGCCAGCAGCACCGGGACTTCAACCTACGAGCAGTACTTC.

The chain has TRBV7-2 and TRBJ2-5; D not certain. CDR3 length equals 13 residues. Germline V gene sequence: CDR1 SGHTA, CDR2 FQGNSA. The V and J ends lost 2 bases and 1 base respectively, with 5 bases between them. CDR3 sequence (DNA): TGTGCCAGCAGCTTACAAGCCCAAGAGACCCAGTACTTC. Translation: CASSLQAQETQYF. The variable domain in full, completed from reference TRBV7-2 and TRBJ2-5, reads GAGVSQSPSNKVTEKGKDVELRCDPISGHTALYWYRQSLGQGLEFLIYFQGNSAPDKSGLPSDRFSAERTGGSVSTLTIQRTQQEDSAVYLCASSLQAQETQYFGPGTRLLVL.

The chain couples TRBV28 to TRBJ1-2; D is unresolved. Between the trimmed V and J ends, which lost 2 bases and 8 bases, there was a span of 6 bases. The CDR3 sequence is 11 residues long. CDR1 MDHEN and CDR2 SYDVKM come from the germline V gene. The CDR3 loop is CASSLGSGYTF. Here the CDR3 DNA reads TGTGCCAGCAGTTTAGGATCGGGCTACACCTTC.

The chain recombines TRBV7-2 with TRBJ2-5; TRBD2 is a possible D gene (6 bases). This CDR3 has 15 residues. Trimming cost V 5 bases and J 2 bases, with 15 bases left between them. Germline CDR1 SGHTA, CDR2 FQGNSA. This CDR3 is CASSQGSSVQETQYF. CDR3 DNA: TGTGCCAGCAGCCAGGGCTCTAGCGTACAAGAGACCCAGTACTTC.

The count of this clone is one. This chain uses TRBV5-6 with TRBJ2-3; 9 bases align to TRBD2. Germline assignment: CDR1 SGHDT and CDR2 YYEEEE. There are 14 residues in the CDR3. The V gene end was trimmed by 5 bases and the J gene end by 6 bases; junction bases not matched to a gene: 7. The DNA for the CDR3 is TGTGCCAGCAGGGCGACTAGCGGCGTCGATACGCAGTATTTT. Amino acid sequence: CASRATSGVDTQYF.

The CDR3 nucleotides read TGTGCCAGCACACGGGACAGGGTTTCCGAGCAGTACTTC. It yields the protein CASTRDRVSEQYF. The chain links TRBV5-8 to TRBJ2-7, with 9 bases aligning to TRBD1. Per the germline V gene, CDR1 is SGHTS and CDR2 is YDEGEE. The CDR3 is 13 residues long. The ends lost 6 bases at V and 6 bases at J; junction bases unmatched: 7.